These 26 T cell receptor beta chains originate from one sample sequenced in a study of T cells in Graves' hyperthyroidism and ophthalmopathy. Template material for amplifying TCR beta CDR3 regions consisted of RNA transcripts. HTBI primers were used for first-round RT-PCR of the TCR CDR3. Using its own MiXCR run on the multiplex PCR reads, TCRdb lists one record per CDR3 protein. The table lists 730,000 or so distinct CDR3 sequences, roughly a sixth of them singletons. Input material: blood. These receptors were collected from a woman in her 50s with Graves' hyperthyroidism that later progressed to Graves' ophthalmopathy.

This clonotype was detected only a few times. V and J are TRBV10-3 and TRBJ1-1; 8 bases map to TRBD1. There are 15 residues in the CDR3. V was pared by 3 bases and J by 6 bases, with 9 bases of the junction left unmatched. Germline CDR1 is ENHRY and CDR2 is SYGVKD. CDR3 sequence reads: CAISEFTGGRSEAFF. The CDR3 nucleotides read TGTGCCATCAGTGAATTTACAGGGGGTCGGTCTGAAGCTTTCTTT.

This clonotype showed up many times. CDR3 in amino acids: CASSGSNYGYTF. The CDR3 bases are TGTGCCAGCAGCGGATCGAACTATGGCTACACCTTC. The chain links TRBV2 to TRBJ1-2; D gene ambiguous. CDR1 is SNHLY, CDR2 FYNNEI, per germline. V lost 6 bases to trimming and J lost 2 bases, with 7 bases between them. This CDR3 has 12 residues.

This sequence joins TRBV4-2 and TRBJ2-4; 10 bases fit TRBD2. The germline gives CDR1 LGHNA, CDR2 YNFKEQ. This CDR3 is built from 16 residues. Germline trimming cut 0 bases from V and 9 bases from J; bases unmatched to any gene: 8. The CDR3: CASSQEHTSGAGIQYF. The CDR3 DNA is TGTGCCAGCAGCCAAGAGCACACTAGCGGGGCGGGCATTCAGTACTTC.

This clonotype was counted ten times or more. The V gene is TRBV20-1, the J gene TRBJ1-2; 9 nucleotides align to TRBD1. The germline V gene encodes CDR1 DFQATT and CDR2 SNEGSKA (reference sequence). Losses at the gene ends were 2 bases for V and 4 bases for J; bases not matched to a gene: 14. The CDR3 has 17 amino acids. The CDR3 protein is CSARTPSPGQGSYGYTF. Written as DNA, the CDR3 is TGCAGTGCTAGAACCCCCTCACCGGGACAGGGAAGCTATGGCTACACCTTC.

This clonotype was counted ten times or more. V usage is TRBV11-2 and J usage is TRBJ2-1, with 11 nucleotides matching TRBD2. Looked up from germline, CDR1 is SGHAT and CDR2 is FQNNGV. Trimming removed 1 base from V and 0 bases from J; junction bases left unmatched: 5. The CDR3 runs 18 residues. The CDR3 coding sequence is TGTGCCAGCAGCTTAGTCTCTAGCGGGGGGAGCTCCTACAATGAGCAGTTCTTC. Protein sequence: CASSLVSSGGSSYNEQFF.

The V gene is TRBV6-1, the J gene TRBJ1-5; 10 bases fit TRBD1. The CDR3 is 14 amino acids. Trimming took 6 bases from V and 8 from J; bases not matched to a gene: 7. Looked up from germline, CDR1 is MNHNS and CDR2 is SASEGT. CDR3 residues: CASRGTGVREPQHF. DNA of the CDR3: TGTGCCAGCAGGGGGACAGGGGTCCGGGAGCCCCAGCATTTT.

J is TRBJ2-7 and V is TRBV12-3 or TRBV12-4; unclear D gene. With 7 bases removed from V and 3 bases from J, the gap between germline ends came to 13 bases. The CDR3 is made up of 13 amino acids. In DNA, the CDR3 is TGTGCCAGCACCCCGAAGCTCATCTACGAGCAGTACTTC. This sequence encodes CASTPKLIYEQYF.

The chain couples TRBV9 to TRBJ2-2; perhaps D is TRBD1 or TRBD2 (5 bases each). CDR3 size: 15 residues. With 0 bases removed from V and 4 bases from J, the gap between germline ends came to 10 bases. The germline CDR1 and CDR2 sequences are SGDLS and YYNGEE. The CDR3 loop is CASSVGQGVTGELFF. The CDR3 DNA reads TGTGCCAGCAGCGTAGGCCAGGGAGTCACCGGGGAGCTGTTTTTT.

The V gene is TRBV7-6, the J gene TRBJ2-7; D is ambiguous. The CDR3 runs to 15 residues. Germline-derived CDR1 and CDR2 are SGHVS and FNYEAQ. V was trimmed by 5 bases and J by 1 base, leaving 15 bases between them. CDR3 sequence (DNA): TGTGCCAGCAGCCCACCTGATGGTCCGTCCTACGAGCAGTACTTC. This sequence encodes CASSPPDGPSYEQYF.

The J gene is TRBJ2-3, the V gene TRBV18; TRBD2 might be the D (5 bases). The germline V gene encodes CDR1 KGHSH and CDR2 LQKENI. The CDR3 loop spans 15 amino acids. The V end was cut by 0 bases, the J end by 0 bases, with 7 bases between. CDR3 sequence: CASSPPTRSTDTQYF. CDR3 DNA: TGTGCCAGCTCACCACCTACTAGAAGCACAGATACGCAGTATTTT.

The V and J genes are TRBV7-9 and TRBJ1-6, with D unclear. Trimming left V 3 bases short and J 5 bases short, with 11 bases between. The CDR3 runs 15 residues. Germline-derived CDR1 and CDR2 are SEHNR and FQNEAQ (reference sequence). The CDR3 bases are TGTGCCAGCAGCTTTAGCAGGTCGGATAATTCACCCCTCCACTTT. Translation: CASSFSRSDNSPLHF. Supplemented by reference TRBV7-9 and TRBJ1-6, the full variable domain reads DTGVSQNPRHKITKRGQNVTFRCDPISEHNRLYWYRQTLGQGPEFLTYFQNEAQLEKSRLLSDRFSAERPKGSFSTLEIQRTEQGDSAMYLCASSFSRSDNSPLHFGNGTRLTVT.

This clonotype was seen repeatedly, ten times or more. The V gene is TRBV12-5, the J gene TRBJ1-5, with 9 positions matching TRBD1. V dropped 1 base and J dropped 2; count of bases not matched to a gene: 0. The CDR3 extends over 15 amino acids. Per the germline V gene, CDR1 is LGHNT and CDR2 is FRNRAP. The CDR3 DNA reads TGTGCTAGTGGTTTGGGGACAGGGGGCAATCAGCCCCAGCATTTT. This gives the protein CASGLGTGGNQPQHF.

This clonotype was seen many times. The chain has TRBV11-2 and TRBJ1-6; D is possibly TRBD1 (6 bases). The V end lost 0 bases, the J end lost 10 bases, and 10 bases lay between the germline ends. The germline CDR1 and CDR2 sequences are SGHAT and FQNNGV. CDR3 length equals 14 residues. The CDR3 region has the DNA TGTGCCAGCAGCTTAGATCCCCAGGGGTCACCCCTCCACTTT. Translated: CASSLDPQGSPLHF.

The chain employs TRBV5-4 and TRBJ1-2, with 8 nucleotides matching TRBD1. This CDR3 is built from 14 residues. Germline assignment: CDR1 SGHNT and CDR2 YYREEE (reference sequence). The ends lost 3 bases at V and 3 bases at J; junction bases unmatched: 4. CDR3 nucleotides: TGTGCCAGCAGCTCAGGGGGCAGGTACTATGGCTACACCTTC. Protein sequence: CASSSGGRYYGYTF.

The rearrangement uses TRBV7-9 and TRBJ1-2; 8 bases agree with TRBD1. Germline V gene lookup returns CDR1 SEHNR and CDR2 FQNEAQ (reference sequence). This CDR3 spans 15 amino acids. V shed 2 bases and J 7 bases; nucleotides not matched to a gene: 9. The CDR3 loop is CASSLQGTGVGGYTF. CDR3 bases: TGTGCCAGCAGCTTACAGGGGACAGGTGTTGGTGGCTACACCTTC.

This chain joins TRBV15 and TRBJ2-3, with 11 bases matching TRBD2. Germline loops: CDR1 LNHNV, CDR2 YYDKDF (reference sequence). The CDR3 spans 15 residues. Trimming took 3 bases from V and 11 from J; bases not matched to a gene: 10. DNA for the CDR3: TGTGCCACCAGCAGCCGACTAGCGGGGTGGGTTGAGCAGTATTTT. Protein product: CATSSRLAGWVEQYF.

This clonotype was counted at least ten times. The V gene is TRBV12-3 or TRBV12-4, the J gene TRBJ1-5; maybe TRBD1 (5 bases). V dropped 2 bases and J dropped 2 bases, with 16 bases sitting between them. This CDR3 comprises 17 residues. CDR3 DNA sequence: TGTGCCAGCAGTTTAAAAGGCGTGCAGGGAGGCAATCAGCCCCAGCATTTT. Residues: CASSLKGVQGGNQPQHF.

The genes are TRBV5-1 and TRBJ1-1; maybe TRBD1 (6 bases). The germline V and J ends were trimmed by 0 bases and 4 bases, with 10 bases remaining between them. Germline loops: CDR1 SGHRS, CDR2 YFSETQ. The CDR3 sequence is 14 residues long. CDR3 sequence reads: CASSLEIGGTEAFF. The CDR3 bases are TGCGCCAGCAGCTTGGAAATAGGGGGCACTGAAGCTTTCTTT.

A few counts support this clonotype. The rearrangement joins TRBV7-9 to TRBJ1-5; D perhaps matches TRBD1 (5 bases). Trimming shortened V by 3 bases and J by 5 bases, and 11 bases separated the two germline ends. There are 14 residues in the CDR3. Germline V CDR1 and CDR2: SEHNR, FQNEAQ (reference sequence). The CDR3 nucleotides read TGTGCCAGCAGCTTTTCAGGGCTAGATCAGCCCCAGCATTTT. Translating gives CASSFSGLDQPQHF.

The table lists this clonotype with many counts. The chain has TRBV12-3 or TRBV12-4 and TRBJ2-3; TRBD1 or TRBD2 may be the D gene (5 bases each). The CDR3 consists of 17 residues. Trimming took 0 bases from V and 0 from J, leaving 13 bases between them. As DNA, the CDR3 is TGTGCCAGCAGTTTAGCGCTGGGGCGGGTTAGCACAGATACGCAGTATTTT. Encoded protein: CASSLALGRVSTDTQYF.

This clonotype was picked up many times. The chain is built from TRBV11-2 and TRBJ1-4; 9 bases match TRBD1. Germline CDR1 reads SGHAT; CDR2 reads FQNNGV. V dropped 5 bases and J dropped 6; count of bases not matched to a gene: 7. The CDR3 has 15 residues. CDR3 sequence: CASSMIGTGHEKLFF. For the CDR3, the DNA is TGTGCCAGCAGCATGATCGGGACAGGGCATGAAAAACTGTTTTTT. The full variable domain, completed using reference TRBV11-2 and TRBJ1-4, is EAGVAQSPRYKIIEKRQSVAFWCNPISGHATLYWYQQILGQGPKLLIQFQNNGVVDDSQLPKDRFSAERLKGVDSTLKIQPAKLEDSAVYLCASSMIGTGHEKLFFGSGTQLSVL.

This clonotype turned up a few times. This chain connects TRBV6-1 to TRBJ1-2, with D possibly matching TRBD1 (6 bases). The CDR3 has 12 residues. Trimming removed 5 bases from V and 8 bases from J, with 12 bases in between. Germline-derived CDR1 and CDR2 are MNHNS and SASEGT. CDR3 amino acids: CASSFGGGGYTF. The CDR3 nucleotides read TGTGCCAGCAGTTTCGGAGGGGGAGGCTACACCTTC.

This clonotype was seen a few times. The rearrangement links TRBV6-2 or TRBV6-3 to TRBJ2-4; TRBD1 matches at 7 bases. V lost 9 bases, J lost 3 bases, and 20 bases stayed unmatched. In germline, CDR1 is MNHEY, CDR2 SVGEGT. CDR3 length: 18 amino acids. Written as DNA, the CDR3 is TGTGCCAGTTCCCCGTGGTCGGCAGGGGGTCTGGGCAAAAACATTCAGTACTTC. Translating gives CASSPWSAGGLGKNIQYF.

V gene TRBV12-3 or TRBV12-4 combines with J gene TRBJ2-1; 7 bases fit TRBD1. V lost 5 bases to trimming and J lost 15 bases; unmatched junction nucleotides: 16. This CDR3 has 14 residues. The CDR3 is CASSPRIRDSGWFF. The CDR3 coding sequence is TGTGCCAGCAGTCCACGGATCCGGGACAGTGGGTGGTTCTTC.

The chain is built from TRBV10-2 and TRBJ1-4, with D possibly TRBD1 on 6 matching bases. The CDR3 has 13 residues. V lost 8 bases to trimming and J lost 8 bases, with 15 bases between them. Germline lookup yields CDR1 WSHSY and CDR2 SAAADI. The CDR3 coding sequence is TGCGCCAGCGGCCCGGGGGGCCGAGAAAAACTGTTTTTT. Protein: CASGPGGREKLFF.

Ten or more counts support this clonotype. The V and J genes are TRBV12-3 or TRBV12-4 and TRBJ2-3; TRBD2 aligns across 8 bases. This CDR3 comprises 15 residues. V lost 4 bases and J lost 5; bases outside the gene matches: 8. CDR3 sequence (DNA): TGTGCCAGCAGTTCAAGCGGGGGTCCAGGAGATACGCAGTATTTT. This codes for CASSSSGGPGDTQYF.